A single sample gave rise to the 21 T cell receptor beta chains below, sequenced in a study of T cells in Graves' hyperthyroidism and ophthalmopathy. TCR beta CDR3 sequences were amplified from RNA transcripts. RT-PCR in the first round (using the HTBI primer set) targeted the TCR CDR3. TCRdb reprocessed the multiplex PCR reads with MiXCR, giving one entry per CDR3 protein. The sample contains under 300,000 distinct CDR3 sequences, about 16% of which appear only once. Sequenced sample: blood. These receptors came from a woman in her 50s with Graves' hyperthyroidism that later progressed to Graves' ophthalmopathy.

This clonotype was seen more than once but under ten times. CDR3 loop: CASRYSSGSGETQYF. The CDR3 DNA follows: TGTGCCAGCAGATACTCTAGCGGGAGTGGAGAGACCCAGTACTTC. The chain employs TRBV12-3 or TRBV12-4 and TRBJ2-5; TRBD2 matches at 10 bases. V shed 6 bases, J shed 4 bases, and the junction held 8 bases outside the gene matches. The CDR3 contains 15 residues.

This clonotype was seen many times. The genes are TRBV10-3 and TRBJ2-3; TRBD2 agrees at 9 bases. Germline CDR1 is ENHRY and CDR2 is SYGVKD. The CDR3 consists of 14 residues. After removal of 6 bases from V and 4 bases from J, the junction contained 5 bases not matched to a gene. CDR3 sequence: CAISVAGDPDTQYF. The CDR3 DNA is TGTGCCATCAGCGTAGCGGGAGATCCAGATACGCAGTATTTT.

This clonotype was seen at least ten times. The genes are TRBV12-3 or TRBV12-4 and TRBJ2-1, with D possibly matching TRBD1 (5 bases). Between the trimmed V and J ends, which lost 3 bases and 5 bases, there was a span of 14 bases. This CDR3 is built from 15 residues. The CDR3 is CASSFFQGVDNEQFF. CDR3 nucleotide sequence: TGTGCCAGCAGTTTTTTTCAGGGCGTGGACAATGAGCAGTTCTTC.

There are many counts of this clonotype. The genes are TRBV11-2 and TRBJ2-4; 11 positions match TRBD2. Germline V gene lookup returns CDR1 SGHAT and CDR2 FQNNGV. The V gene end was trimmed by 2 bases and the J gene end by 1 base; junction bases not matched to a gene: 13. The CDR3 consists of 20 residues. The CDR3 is CASSLLRGLAGGPAKNIQYF. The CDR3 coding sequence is TGTGCCAGCAGCTTACTTCGAGGTCTAGCGGGAGGACCTGCCAAAAACATTCAGTACTTC. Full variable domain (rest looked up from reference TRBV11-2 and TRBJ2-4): EAGVAQSPRYKIIEKRQSVAFWCNPISGHATLYWYQQILGQGPKLLIQFQNNGVVDDSQLPKDRFSAERLKGVDSTLKIQPAKLEDSAVYLCASSLLRGLAGGPAKNIQYFGAGTRLSVL.

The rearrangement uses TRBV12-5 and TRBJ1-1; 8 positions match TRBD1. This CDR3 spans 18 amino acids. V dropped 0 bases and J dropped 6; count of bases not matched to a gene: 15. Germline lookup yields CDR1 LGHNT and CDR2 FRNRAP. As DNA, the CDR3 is TGTGCTAGTGGTTTGGTAACCCCCTCGACAGGGGTATTGGCTGAAGCTTTCTTT. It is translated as CASGLVTPSTGVLAEAFF.

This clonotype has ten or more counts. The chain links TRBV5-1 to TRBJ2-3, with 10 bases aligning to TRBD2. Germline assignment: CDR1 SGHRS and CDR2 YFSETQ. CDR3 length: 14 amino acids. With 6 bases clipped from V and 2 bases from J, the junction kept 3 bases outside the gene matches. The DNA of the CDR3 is TGCGCCAGCAACCTAGCGGGGGACACAGATACGCAGTATTTT. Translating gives CASNLAGDTDTQYF.

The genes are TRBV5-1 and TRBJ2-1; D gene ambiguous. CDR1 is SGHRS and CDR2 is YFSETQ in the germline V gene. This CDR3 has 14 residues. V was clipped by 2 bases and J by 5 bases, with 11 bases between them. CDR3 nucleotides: TGCGCCAGCAGCTTCTTCGGACCCCACAATGAGCAGTTCTTC. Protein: CASSFFGPHNEQFF.

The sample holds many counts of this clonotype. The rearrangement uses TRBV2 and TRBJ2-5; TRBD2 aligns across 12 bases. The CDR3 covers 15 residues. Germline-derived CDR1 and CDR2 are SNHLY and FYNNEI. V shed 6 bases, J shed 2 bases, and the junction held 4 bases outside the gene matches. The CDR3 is CASSRTSGTQETQYF. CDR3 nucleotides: TGTGCCAGCAGCAGGACTAGCGGGACACAAGAGACCCAGTACTTC.

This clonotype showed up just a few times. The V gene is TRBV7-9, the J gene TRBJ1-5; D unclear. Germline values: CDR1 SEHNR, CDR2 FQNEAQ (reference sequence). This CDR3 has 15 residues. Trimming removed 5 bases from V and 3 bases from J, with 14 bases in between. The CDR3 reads CASSTAGGFNQPQHF. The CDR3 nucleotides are TGTGCCAGCAGCACGGCTGGTGGATTCAATCAGCCCCAGCATTTT.

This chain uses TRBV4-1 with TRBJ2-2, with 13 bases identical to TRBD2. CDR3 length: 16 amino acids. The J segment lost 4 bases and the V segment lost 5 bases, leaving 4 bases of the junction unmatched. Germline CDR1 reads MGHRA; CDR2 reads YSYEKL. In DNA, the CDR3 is TGCGCCAGCAGCGTGAGACTAGCGGGAGGCACCGGGGAGCTGTTTTTT. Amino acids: CASSVRLAGGTGELFF.

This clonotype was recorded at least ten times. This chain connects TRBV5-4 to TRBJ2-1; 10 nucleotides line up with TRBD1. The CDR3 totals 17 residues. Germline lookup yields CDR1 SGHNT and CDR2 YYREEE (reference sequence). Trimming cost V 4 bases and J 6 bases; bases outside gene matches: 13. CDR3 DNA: TGTGCCAGCAGCGCATCCCCCGGGACAGGGGTGGTCAATGAGCAGTTCTTC. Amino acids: CASSASPGTGVVNEQFF.

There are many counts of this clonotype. The CDR3 DNA follows: TGTGCCAGCATGAGGCTACAGGGAGGTCAGCCCCAGCATTTT. The encoded protein is CASMRLQGGQPQHF. The V gene is TRBV28, the J gene TRBJ1-5; possibly TRBD1 for D (6 bases). Germline CDR1 reads MDHEN; CDR2 reads SYDVKM. V was clipped by 7 bases and J by 6 bases, with 16 bases between them. The CDR3 length is 14 residues.

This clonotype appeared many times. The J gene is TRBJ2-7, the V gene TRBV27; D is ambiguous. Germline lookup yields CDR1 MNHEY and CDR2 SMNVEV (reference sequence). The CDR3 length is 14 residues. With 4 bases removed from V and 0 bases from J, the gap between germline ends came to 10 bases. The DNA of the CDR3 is TGTGCCAGCAGTTGGTCAGGTACCTCCTACGAGCAGTACTTC. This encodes CASSWSGTSYEQYF.

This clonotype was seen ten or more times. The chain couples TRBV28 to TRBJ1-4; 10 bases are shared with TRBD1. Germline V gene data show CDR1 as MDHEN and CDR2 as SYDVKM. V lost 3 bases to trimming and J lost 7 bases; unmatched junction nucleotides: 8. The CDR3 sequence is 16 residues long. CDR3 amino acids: CASSLWTGGRGEKLFF. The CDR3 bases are TGTGCCAGCAGTTTGTGGACAGGGGGGCGGGGTGAAAAACTGTTTTTT.

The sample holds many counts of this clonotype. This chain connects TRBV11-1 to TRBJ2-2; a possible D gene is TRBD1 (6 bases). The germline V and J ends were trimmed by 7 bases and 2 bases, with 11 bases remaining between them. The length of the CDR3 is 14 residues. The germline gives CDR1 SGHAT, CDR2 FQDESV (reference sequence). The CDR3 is CASTRGQNTGELFF. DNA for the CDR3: TGTGCCAGCACCCGGGGACAAAACACCGGGGAGCTGTTTTTT.

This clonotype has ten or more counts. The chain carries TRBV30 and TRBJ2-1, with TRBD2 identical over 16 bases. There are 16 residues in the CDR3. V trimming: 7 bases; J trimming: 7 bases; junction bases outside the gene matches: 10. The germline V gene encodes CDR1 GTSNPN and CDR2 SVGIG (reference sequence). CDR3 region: CASDPGTSGRGNEQFF. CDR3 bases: TGTGCCTCAGACCCCGGGACTAGCGGGAGGGGGAATGAGCAGTTCTTC.

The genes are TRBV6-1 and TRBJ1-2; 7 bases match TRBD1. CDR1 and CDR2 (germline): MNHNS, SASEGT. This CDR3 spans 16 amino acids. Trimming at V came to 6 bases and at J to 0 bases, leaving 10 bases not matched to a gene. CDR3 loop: CASSPTDTGANYGYTF. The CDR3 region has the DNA TGTGCCAGCAGCCCCACAGATACAGGGGCTAACTATGGCTACACCTTC.

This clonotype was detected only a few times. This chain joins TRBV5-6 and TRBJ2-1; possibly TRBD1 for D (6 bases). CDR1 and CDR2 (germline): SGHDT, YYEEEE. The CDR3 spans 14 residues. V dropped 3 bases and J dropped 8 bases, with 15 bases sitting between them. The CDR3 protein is CASSSGTSWDEQFF. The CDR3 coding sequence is TGTGCCAGCAGCTCCGGGACATCATGGGATGAGCAGTTCTTC.

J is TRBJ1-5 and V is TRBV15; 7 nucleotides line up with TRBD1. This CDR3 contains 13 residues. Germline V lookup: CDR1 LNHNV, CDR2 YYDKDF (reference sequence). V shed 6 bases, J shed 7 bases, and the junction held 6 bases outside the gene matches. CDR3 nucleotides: TGTGCCACCAGTCCGACAGGGTCACAGCCCCAGCATTTT. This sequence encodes CATSPTGSQPQHF.

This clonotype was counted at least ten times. This chain's CDR3 is CASSFSPAATDTQYF. The CDR3 DNA follows: TGTGCCAGCAGCTTCTCGCCTGCTGCCACAGATACGCAGTATTTT. The chain combines TRBV11-3 with TRBJ2-3; D remains unclear. Germline CDR1 is SGHNT and CDR2 is YENEEA. V lost 3 bases, J lost 2 bases, and 12 bases lay in between. This CDR3 comprises 15 residues.

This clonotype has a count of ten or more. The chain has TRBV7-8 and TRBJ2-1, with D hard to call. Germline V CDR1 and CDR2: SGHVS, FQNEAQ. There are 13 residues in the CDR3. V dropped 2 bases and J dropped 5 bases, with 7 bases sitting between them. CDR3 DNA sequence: TGTGCCAGCAGCTTAAACAGCGACAATGAGCAGTTCTTC. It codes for CASSLNSDNEQFF.